Listed here are 26 T cell receptor beta chains from one sample, sequenced in a study of technical replicates of blood from several donors. Clones were read by immunoSEQ multiplex PCR, and TCRdb kept only the in-frame ones, dropping some. Among 74,000 or so clones listed, 75% to 95% were seen once. Material for sequencing was T cells isolated from PBMCs. These receptors all come from a human donor in good health.

This chain uses TRBV25-1 with TRBJ1-2; 7 positions match TRBD1. Germline CDR1 MGHDK, CDR2 SYGVNS. This CDR3 spans 14 amino acids. V lost 3 bases, J lost 5 bases, and 6 bases stayed unmatched. The CDR3 bases are TGTGCCAGCAGTGAGCAGGGGGACGTATATGGCTACACCTTC. Amino acid sequence: CASSEQGDVYGYTF.

The CDR3 DNA is TGTGCCAGCAGCCTACTTCGAGCCTACAATGAGCAGTTCTTC. Amino acid sequence: CASSLLRAYNEQFF. The J gene is TRBJ2-1, the V gene TRBV27, with D uncertain. V lost 6 bases to trimming and J lost 2 bases, with 11 bases between them. Germline values: CDR1 MNHEY, CDR2 SMNVEV (reference sequence). The CDR3 has 14 amino acids.

The rearrangement links TRBV7-8 to TRBJ1-2; 7 bases agree with TRBD1. This CDR3 has 16 amino acids. In germline, CDR1 is SGHVS, CDR2 FQNEAQ. J lost 4 bases, V lost 5 bases, and 13 bases had no gene match. The CDR3 loop reads CASSPSPGTVAYGYTF. The CDR3 DNA reads as TGTGCCAGCAGCCCTTCTCCCGGGACAGTGGCCTATGGCTACACCTTC.

The chain couples TRBV14 to TRBJ2-1, with D hard to call. Trimming took off 4 bases at V and 0 bases at J, with 4 bases between the two ends. Germline V CDR1 and CDR2: SGHDN, FVKESK. CDR3 length: 13 residues. The CDR3 nucleotides are TGTGCCAGCAGCCTCAGCTCCTACAATGAGCAGTTCTTC. Translating gives CASSLSSYNEQFF.

This clone was recorded once. The chain couples TRBV27 to TRBJ1-1; 8 bases map to TRBD1. Looked up from germline, CDR1 is MNHEY and CDR2 is SMNVEV (reference sequence). CDR3 length equals 14 residues. Trimming cost V 3 bases and J 5 bases; bases outside gene matches: 5. The CDR3 loop is CASSFGQGRTEAFF. The DNA for the CDR3 is TGTGCCAGCAGTTTTGGACAGGGAAGGACTGAAGCTTTCTTT.

This clone was counted a few times. The chain combines TRBV6-5 with TRBJ1-1; D is uncertain. The germline V gene has CDR1 MNHEY and CDR2 SVGAGI. The ends were cut back, 0 bases at V and 7 bases at J, with 6 bases in the middle. The CDR3 spans 12 residues. The CDR3 sequence: CASSYSGLEAFF. In nucleotides, the CDR3 is TGTGCCAGCAGTTACTCGGGCCTTGAAGCTTTCTTT.

This clone occurred once. V is TRBV7-8 and J is TRBJ2-5; TRBD1 might be the D (5 bases). From germline, CDR1 is SGHVS and CDR2 FQNEAQ. This CDR3 comprises 16 residues. V was pared by 0 bases and J by 5 bases, with 16 bases between. The CDR3 here is CASSLARMGRNETQYF. The CDR3 region has the DNA TGTGCCAGCAGCTTAGCGCGAATGGGGCGGAATGAGACCCAGTACTTC. The whole variable domain, remainder taken from reference TRBV7-8 and TRBJ2-5, is GAGVSQSPRYKVAKRGQDVALRCDPISGHVSLFWYQQALGQGPEFLTYFQNEAQLDKSGLPSDRFFAERPEGSVSTLKIQRTQQEDSAVYLCASSLARMGRNETQYFGPGTRLLVL.

This clone came up a few times. V and J are TRBV6-5 and TRBJ2-7; D is uncertain. This CDR3 spans 14 amino acids. The V and J ends lost 0 bases and 2 bases respectively, with 8 bases between them. Germline V gene data show CDR1 as MNHEY and CDR2 as SVGAGI. Here the CDR3 reads CASSYSGHPYEQYF. For the CDR3, the DNA is TGTGCCAGCAGTTACTCTGGCCATCCCTACGAGCAGTACTTC.

The chain carries TRBV25-1 and TRBJ2-7, with D hard to call. The CDR3 is 13 residues long. The germline gives CDR1 MGHDK, CDR2 SYGVNS. V dropped 4 bases and J dropped 3 bases, with 10 bases sitting between them. CDR3 sequence reads: CASSADLDYEQYF. The DNA of the CDR3 is TGTGCCAGCAGTGCCGACTTGGACTACGAGCAGTACTTC.

The rearrangement joins TRBV15 to TRBJ2-7; D is perhaps TRBD2 (6 bases). V shed 5 bases and J shed 2 bases, with 13 bases lying between them. CDR3 size: 14 residues. Germline V gives CDR1 LNHNV, CDR2 YYDKDF (reference sequence). In DNA, the CDR3 is TGTGCCACCAGCGGAATAGCGGCACCCTACGAGCAGTACTTC. This encodes CATSGIAAPYEQYF.

V and J are TRBV5-6 and TRBJ2-3; TRBD2 is a possible D gene (5 bases). V was pared by 2 bases and J by 5 bases, with 6 bases between. This CDR3 is 12 amino acids long. Germline V CDR1 and CDR2: SGHDT, YYEEEE. The chain's CDR3 is CASSFGVDTQYF. The CDR3 nucleotides are TGTGCCAGCAGCTTCGGGGTAGATACGCAGTATTTT.

The chain employs TRBV4-1 and TRBJ2-2; 10 bases line up with TRBD2. Trimming cost V 3 bases and J 4 bases; bases outside gene matches: 14. Germline-derived CDR1 and CDR2 are MGHRA and YSYEKL. This CDR3 is 19 amino acids long. CDR3 loop: CASSHRASGSPWGTGELFF. The CDR3 DNA sequence: TGCGCCAGCAGCCATCGGGCTAGCGGGAGTCCGTGGGGCACCGGGGAGCTGTTTTTT.

The V and J genes are TRBV13 and TRBJ1-3; no firm D call. The CDR3 is 18 residues long. The germline V gene encodes CDR1 PRHDT and CDR2 FYEKMQ (reference sequence). Trimming removed 0 bases at V and 0 bases at J, with 15 bases between. In DNA form, the CDR3 reads TGTGCCAGCAGCTTAGGCCCCCGTATTAGTATCTCTGGAAACACCATATATTTT. It translates to CASSLGPRISISGNTIYF.

This clone was seen more than once but under ten times. The chain has TRBV7-9 and TRBJ2-2; 10 nucleotides align to TRBD2. This CDR3 region has 15 residues. Per the germline V gene, CDR1 is SEHNR and CDR2 is FQNEAQ (reference sequence). With V trimmed by 7 bases and J by 0 bases, 2 bases remained unmatched. CDR3 sequence reads: CASKGLAANTGELFF. CDR3 DNA sequence: TGTGCCAGCAAAGGACTAGCGGCGAACACCGGGGAGCTGTTTTTT. The full variable domain, in which reference TRBV7-9 and TRBJ2-2 provide the parts outside the CDR3, is DTGVSQNPRHKITKRGQNVTFRCDPISEHNRLYWYRQTLGQGPEFLTYFQNEAQLEKSRLLSDRFSAERPKGSFSTLEIQRTEQGDSAMYLCASKGLAANTGELFFGEGSRLTVL.

V gene TRBV10-2 combines with J gene TRBJ2-2; 12 positions agree with TRBD2. The CDR3 runs 18 residues. The V gene end was trimmed by 6 bases and the J gene end by 2 bases; junction bases not matched to a gene: 10. CDR1 and CDR2 (germline): WSHSY, SAAADI. The CDR3 DNA sequence: TGCGCCAGCAGCCTAAGACCTGGACTAGCGGGAAACACCGGGGAGCTGTTTTTT. The encoded protein is CASSLRPGLAGNTGELFF.

The V and J genes are TRBV4-1 and TRBJ2-7, with D perhaps TRBD1 (6 bases). The V and J ends lost 0 bases and 5 bases respectively, with 14 bases between them. The CDR3 totals 15 residues. Germline V gene lookup returns CDR1 MGHRA and CDR2 YSYEKL. Here the CDR3 reads CASSQERTVSNEQYF. The CDR3, as DNA: TGCGCCAGCAGCCAAGAGAGGACAGTTTCCAACGAGCAGTACTTC.

This clone was observed a single time. This sequence joins TRBV25-1 and TRBJ1-5; weak D call: TRBD1 (5 bases). V shed 1 base and J shed 4 bases, with 14 bases lying between them. The length of the CDR3 is 16 residues. Germline loops: CDR1 MGHDK, CDR2 SYGVNS. The CDR3 sequence is CASSESSGSANQPQHF. In DNA, the CDR3 is TGTGCCAGCAGTGAATCGTCAGGGTCGGCTAATCAGCCCCAGCATTTT.

The chain links TRBV7-3 to TRBJ2-1; D is unresolved. Germline V gives CDR1 SGHTA, CDR2 FQGTGA. This CDR3 is built from 12 residues. Between the trimmed V and J ends, which lost 5 bases and 7 bases, there was a span of 9 bases. CDR3 nucleotides: TGTGCCAGCAGCCAAAACAGAAATGAGCAGTTCTTC. It is translated as CASSQNRNEQFF.

CDR3 region: CASSIRTGGRHQPQHF. The CDR3 bases are TGTGCCAGTAGTATCCGGACAGGGGGGCGACACCAGCCCCAGCATTTT. This chain connects TRBV19 to TRBJ1-5; TRBD1 aligns across 10 bases. The CDR3 covers 16 residues. Germline values: CDR1 LNHDA, CDR2 SQIVND (reference sequence). The ends lost 3 bases at V and 7 bases at J; junction bases unmatched: 9. Together with reference TRBV19 and TRBJ1-5, the CDR3 gives the full variable domain: DGGITQSPKYLFRKEGQNVTLSCEQNLNHDAMYWYRQDPGQGLRLIYYSQIVNDFQKGDIAEGYSVSREKKESFPLTVTSAQKNPTAFYLCASSIRTGGRHQPQHFGDGTRLSIL.

V and J are TRBV7-9 and TRBJ2-1; TRBD2 aligns across 9 bases. Germline CDR1 and CDR2: SEHNR and FQNEAQ (reference sequence). The length of the CDR3 is 15 residues. V was pared by 10 bases and J by 0 bases, with 7 bases of the junction left unmatched. CDR3 in DNA: TGTGCCATCATACAGCGGGAGGACTCCTACAATGAGCAGTTCTTC. Its translation is CAIIQREDSYNEQFF. The full variable domain, rest sourced from reference TRBV7-9 and TRBJ2-1, is DTGVSQNPRHKITKRGQNVTFRCDPISEHNRLYWYRQTLGQGPEFLTYFQNEAQLEKSRLLSDRFSAERPKGSFSTLEIQRTEQGDSAMYLCAIIQREDSYNEQFFGPGTRLTVL.

The J gene is TRBJ1-4, the V gene TRBV13; TRBD1 matches at 9 bases. Germline CDR1 and CDR2: PRHDT and FYEKMQ (reference sequence). Trimming at V came to 5 bases and at J to 3 bases, leaving 4 bases not matched to a gene. CDR3 length: 15 residues. Here the CDR3 DNA reads TGTGCCAGCAGCGAACGGACAGGGGCTAATGAAAAACTGTTTTTT. Translated: CASSERTGANEKLFF.

The rearrangement links TRBV19 to TRBJ2-3; unclear D gene. The V gene lost 3 bases and the J gene lost 3 bases, with 10 bases spanning the gap. Looked up from germline, CDR1 is LNHDA and CDR2 is SQIVND (reference sequence). The CDR3 totals 14 residues. This CDR3 reads CASSIESSTDTQYF. The DNA for the CDR3 is TGTGCCAGTAGTATTGAGAGTTCGACAGATACGCAGTATTTT.

The rearrangement uses TRBV9 and TRBJ2-7; 7 bases match TRBD1. CDR1 and CDR2 (germline): SGDLS, YYNGEE. The V gene end was trimmed by 1 base and the J gene end by 2 bases; junction bases not matched to a gene: 3. The CDR3 loop spans 14 amino acids. The DNA for the CDR3 is TGTGCCAGCAGCGTATCGGGACAGACCTACGAGCAGTACTTC. Protein sequence: CASSVSGQTYEQYF.

The chain links TRBV5-6 to TRBJ2-7, with TRBD2 matching 11 bases. J lost 12 bases, V lost 2 bases, and 10 bases had no gene match. The length of the CDR3 is 14 residues. Germline V gene sequence: CDR1 SGHDT, CDR2 YYEEEE. CDR3 protein: CASSFRTSGYNPYF. In DNA, the CDR3 is TGTGCCAGCAGCTTCCGGACTAGCGGGTACAATCCGTACTTC.

The genes are TRBV28 and TRBJ1-1; TRBD1 might be the D (6 bases). Germline V gene lookup returns CDR1 MDHEN and CDR2 SYDVKM. The CDR3 runs 15 residues. Trimming took 6 bases from V and 1 from J, leaving 15 bases between them. This CDR3 is CASSPYRAPNTEAFF. The CDR3 region has the DNA TGTGCCAGCAGCCCATACAGGGCCCCGAACACTGAAGCTTTCTTT. Full variable domain (outside the CDR3, taken from reference TRBV28 and TRBJ1-1): DVKVTQSSRYLVKRTGEKVFLECVQDMDHENMFWYRQDPGLGLRLIYFSYDVKMKEKGDIPEGYSVSREKKERFSLILESASTNQTSMYLCASSPYRAPNTEAFFGQGTRLTVV.

The chain is built from TRBV9 and TRBJ2-2; D unresolved. Germline CDR1 and CDR2: SGDLS and YYNGEE. Trimming took 0 bases from V and 5 from J, leaving 5 bases between them. The CDR3 is made up of 13 amino acids. The CDR3 region has the DNA TGTGCCAGCAGCGTAGTCCTAACCGGGGAGCTGTTTTTT. Amino acids: CASSVVLTGELFF.